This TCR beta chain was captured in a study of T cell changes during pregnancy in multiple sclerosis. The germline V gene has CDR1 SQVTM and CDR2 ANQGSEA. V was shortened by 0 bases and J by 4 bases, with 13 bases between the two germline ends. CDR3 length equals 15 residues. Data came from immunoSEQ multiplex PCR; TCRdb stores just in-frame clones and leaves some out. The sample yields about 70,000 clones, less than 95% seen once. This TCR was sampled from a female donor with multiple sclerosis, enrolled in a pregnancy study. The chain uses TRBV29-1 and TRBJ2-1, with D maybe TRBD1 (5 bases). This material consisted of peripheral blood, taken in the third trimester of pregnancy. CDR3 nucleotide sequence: TGCAGCGTTGAAGATTTCACAGGATTTTACAATGAGCAGTTCTTC. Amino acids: CSVEDFTGFYNEQFF.